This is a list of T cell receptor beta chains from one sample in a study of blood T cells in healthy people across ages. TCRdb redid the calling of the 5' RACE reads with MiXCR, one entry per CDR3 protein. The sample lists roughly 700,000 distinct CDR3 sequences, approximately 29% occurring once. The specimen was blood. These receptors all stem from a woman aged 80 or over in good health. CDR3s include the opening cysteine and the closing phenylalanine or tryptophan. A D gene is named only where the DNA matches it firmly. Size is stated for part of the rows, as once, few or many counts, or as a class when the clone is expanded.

CASRQTGGGEKLFF,TGTGCCAGCAGACAAACAGGGGGGGGCGAAAAACTGTTTTTT,TRBJ1-4,TRBV11-2,few,TRBD1
CASSPLRGSSTDTQYF,TGTGCCAGCAGCCCCCTTCGGGGCTCTAGCACAGATACGCAGTATTTT,TRBJ2-3,TRBV6-5,many,NA
CAWSATLVAGNEQFF,TGTGCCTGGAGTGCGACCTTGGTAGCGGGGAATGAGCAGTTCTTC,TRBJ2-1,TRBV30,many,TRBD2
CASSKGIGTGGMNTEAFF,TGTGCCAGCAGCAAAGGGATAGGGACAGGGGGCATGAACACTGAAGCTTTCTTT,TRBJ1-1,TRBV21-1,many,NA
CASSLGGGADTEAFF,TGCGCCAGCAGCTTGGGCGGGGGGGCCGACACTGAAGCTTTCTTT,TRBJ1-1,TRBV5-1,many,NA
CAISLRGADTQYF,TGTGCCATCAGTCTCCGGGGTGCAGATACGCAGTATTTT,TRBJ2-3,TRBV10-3,NA,NA
CASRLGPYEQYF,TGTGCAAGTCGCTTAGGGCCCTACGAGCAGTACTTC,TRBJ2-7,TRBV12-2,NA,NA
CASSLGEQAYEQYF,TGCGCCAGCAGCTTGGGGGAGCAGGCCTACGAGCAGTACTTT,TRBJ2-7,TRBV5-1,NA,NA
CSVSIQAWDRVEYNGYTF,TGCAGCGTTTCAATACAGGCGTGGGACAGGGTTGAATACAATGGCTACACCTTC,TRBJ1-2,TRBV29-1,many,TRBD1
CASSLGSAAGNQPQHF,TGTGCCAGCAGTCTAGGGAGTGCTGCTGGAAATCAGCCCCAGCATTTT,TRBJ1-5,TRBV6-2/TRBV6-3,NA,NA
CASSQVAGDSPLHF,TGTGCCAGCAGCCAAGTAGCAGGAGATTCACCCCTCCACTTT,TRBJ1-6,TRBV3-1,many,NA
CASSPRGVTEMGRYSPLHF,TGTGCCAGCTCACCAAGAGGGGTTACCGAGATGGGGAGGTATTCACCCCTCCACTTT,TRBJ1-6,TRBV18,few,NA
CAISESEGTETQYF,TGTGCCATCAGTGAGTCGGAGGGGACAGAGACCCAGTACTTC,TRBJ2-5,TRBV10-3,NA,NA
CSASPLTSGRHDEQYF,TGCAGTGCTAGCCCCCTGACTAGCGGGAGACATGACGAGCAGTACTTC,TRBJ2-7,TRBV20-1,once,TRBD2
CASSLGLGSWTEAFF,TGTGCCAGCAGCCTGGGTTTGGGCAGCTGGACTGAAGCTTTCTTT,TRBJ1-1,TRBV14,many,NA
CASSPPNEQFF,TGTGCCAGCAGCCCCCCCAATGAGCAGTTCTTC,TRBJ2-1,TRBV2,NA,NA
CASSPYRAVQPQHF,TGTGCCAGCAGCCCATACAGGGCGGTTCAGCCCCAGCATTTT,TRBJ1-5,TRBV3-1,many,NA
CASSPPYGESGANVLTF,TGTGCCAGCTCACCACCGTACGGGGAATCTGGGGCCAACGTCCTGACTTTC,TRBJ2-6,TRBV18,many,NA
CASSSRPGLSNEQFF,TGTGCCAGCAGCTCTAGACCGGGACTCTCCAATGAGCAGTTCTTC,TRBJ2-1,TRBV5-4,many,NA
CASSLLREGQPQHF,TGTGCCAGCAGTCTTCTGAGGGAGGGACAGCCCCAGCATTTT,TRBJ1-5,TRBV28,NA,NA
CASSSRRTEETQYF,TGTGCCAGCAGTTCCCGACGGACTGAAGAGACCCAGTACTTC,TRBJ2-5,TRBV6-1,many,NA
CASSQVDRSDYHYEQYF,TGTGCCAGCAGCCAGGTCGACAGGTCGGACTACCATTACGAGCAGTACTTC,TRBJ2-7,TRBV4-2,NA,NA
CASSGDLAGGTDTQYF,TGTGCCAGCAGTGGGGATTTAGCGGGAGGGACAGATACGCAGTATTTT,TRBJ2-3,TRBV6-6,many,TRBD2
CASSFSQGVDTQYF,TGTGCCAGCAGCTTTAGTCAAGGAGTTGATACGCAGTATTTT,TRBJ2-3,TRBV5-5,many,NA
CSVKTGGTEAFF,TGCAGTGTTAAGACAGGGGGCACTGAAGCTTTCTTT,TRBJ1-1,TRBV20-1,NA,TRBD1
CASSPRGVAGGPSTDTQYF,TGTGCCAGCAGCCCCCGTGGGGTAGCGGGGGGCCCTAGCACAGATACGCAGTATTTT,TRBJ2-3,TRBV7-8,NA,TRBD2